These 2 T cell receptor beta chains came from one sample sequenced in a study of blood T cell repertoires in COVID-19. Some clones are missing from TCRdb's copy, which holds only in-frame ones; the method was immunoSEQ multiplex PCR. The sample consists of under 200,000 clones, roughly 80% of them appearing once. The sequenced sample consisted of PBMCs or T cells enriched from blood (not recorded which). The receptors stem from a woman in her sixties who had recovered from COVID-19.

The V gene is TRBV30, the J gene TRBJ2-1; TRBD2 aligns across 8 bases. CDR3 length equals 15 residues. Per the germline V gene, CDR1 is GTSNPN and CDR2 is SVGIG (reference sequence). Trimming removed 5 bases from V and 3 bases from J; junction bases left unmatched: 9. The CDR3 reads CAWQLRTSLYNEQFF. As DNA, the CDR3 is TGTGCCTGGCAACTAAGGACTAGCCTCTACAATGAGCAGTTCTTC.

The J gene is TRBJ2-2, the V gene TRBV6-8; 8 nucleotides line up with TRBD2. J gave up 6 bases and V 3 bases, and 15 bases lay outside the gene matches. CDR3 size: 18 residues. Germline V lookup: CDR1 MNHGY, CDR2 SAAAGT. Here the CDR3 DNA reads TGTGCCAGCAGTTATCCGGGACTAGAGGCGACTTTAGCCGGGGAGCTGTTTTTT. Its protein product is CASSYPGLEATLAGELFF.